Each of the 21 T cell receptor beta chains below was sequenced from the same sample in a study of T-cell reconstitution after alpha-beta-depleted transplantation in children. TCRbeta library preparation incorporated unique molecular identifiers. TCRdb re-analysed the PCR reads in MiXCR, keeping a single row per CDR3 protein. Here the sample spans some 550,000 distinct CDR3 sequences, approximately 20% being singletons. Source: PBMCs from the stem cell graft donor, taken from the stem cell graft. The receptors were sampled from a human donor who donated a stem cell graft to a child with acute lymphoblastic leukemia.

There are a few counts of this clonotype. J is TRBJ2-7 and V is TRBV10-2; D is perhaps TRBD1 (5 bases). Germline CDR1 reads WSHSY; CDR2 reads SAAADI. The length of the CDR3 is 12 residues. V lost 6 bases to trimming and J lost 0 bases, with 6 bases between them. This CDR3 is CASRDNSYEQYF. As DNA, the CDR3 is TGCGCCAGCAGGGACAACTCCTACGAGCAGTACTTC.

In this sample, this clonotype turned up a few times. J is TRBJ2-7 and V is TRBV20-1; 9 bases match TRBD2. From germline, CDR1 is DFQATT and CDR2 SNEGSKA (reference sequence). This CDR3 comprises 15 residues. Germline trimming cut 0 bases from V and 2 bases from J; bases unmatched to any gene: 5. The DNA of the CDR3 is TGCAGTGCTAGAGAACCGGCTAGCGGGACCTACGAGCAGTACTTC. This gives the protein CSAREPASGTYEQYF.

This clonotype was detected only once. The chain combines TRBV5-8 with TRBJ1-1; D not certain. The CDR3 sequence is 12 residues long. The ends were cut back, 2 bases at V and 3 bases at J, with 5 bases in the middle. Germline V gene sequence: CDR1 SGHTS, CDR2 YDEGEE. CDR3 protein: CASSFLDTEAFF. CDR3 DNA sequence: TGTGCCAGCAGCTTCTTGGACACTGAAGCTTTCTTT.

This clonotype was seen a handful of times. The V gene is TRBV21-1, the J gene TRBJ2-3. TRBV21-1 corresponds to a pseudogene. This CDR3 has 14 residues. The CDR3 is CASNLCGSTDTQYF. The CDR3 region has the DNA TGTGCCAGCAACCTCTGCGGCAGCACAGATACGCAGTATTTT.

V gene TRBV9 combines with J gene TRBJ2-1; maybe TRBD2 (6 bases). The CDR3 runs 15 residues. Between the trimmed V and J ends, which lost 3 bases and 0 bases, there was a span of 10 bases. The germline V gene has CDR1 SGDLS and CDR2 YYNGEE. CDR3 region: CASSGAGLSYNEQFF. CDR3 nucleotides: TGTGCCAGCAGCGGAGCGGGCCTCTCCTACAATGAGCAGTTCTTC.

The chain links TRBV14 to TRBJ1-2; D is uncertain. V was pared by 1 base and J by 3 bases, with 12 bases between. This CDR3 comprises 15 residues. Germline CDR1 is SGHDN and CDR2 is FVKESK. The CDR3 DNA reads TGTGCCAGCAGCCAAGGAACCGGGCCCCACTATGGCTACACCTTC. It codes for CASSQGTGPHYGYTF.

A few counts support this clonotype. V usage is TRBV29-1 and J usage is TRBJ1-1; D call uncertain. There are 12 residues in the CDR3. V was pared by 6 bases and J by 8 bases, with 16 bases between. Germline-derived CDR1 and CDR2 are SQVTM and ANQGSEA. In nucleotides, the CDR3 is TGCAGCGTCCGATGGTCTACGAGCGAAGCTTTCTTT. Protein product: CSVRWSTSEAFF.

This chain uses TRBV6-5 with TRBJ2-4; 7 bases line up with TRBD2. Trimming took 2 bases from V and 7 from J; bases not matched to a gene: 14. This CDR3 is built from 17 residues. Per germline, CDR1 MNHEY and CDR2 SVGAGI. The CDR3 nucleotides are TGTGCCAGCAGTTACACAAAGGCTGGAGGACTAGGGAACATTCAGTACTTC. This gives the protein CASSYTKAGGLGNIQYF.

In its sample, this clonotype was seen many times. The junction differs from germline at one of its ends, possibly a read error. The chain couples TRBV5-1 to TRBJ2-5; the match to TRBD2 covers 7 bases. This CDR3 is built from 13 residues. The germline V gene has CDR1 SGHRS and CDR2 YFSETQ. CDR3 bases: TGTGCCAGCAGCTTGACTAGCCTCGAGACCCAGTACTTC. It specifies CASSLTSLETQYF.

Details on this clonotype: One junction end does not reproduce the germline sequence, and a read error may be involved. The chain is built from TRBV20-1 and TRBJ2-4, with unresolved D. This CDR3 has 10 amino acids. Germline V lookup: CDR1 DFQATT, CDR2 SNEGSKA (reference sequence). CDR3 region: CSAYSPPRCF. Written as DNA, the CDR3 is TGCAGTGCTTACAGCCCGCCGAGGTGCTTC.

V usage is TRBV6-1 and J usage is TRBJ1-1; tentatively, D is TRBD1 (5 bases). Trimming cost V 6 bases and J 5 bases, with 19 bases left between them. There are 15 residues in the CDR3. Per the germline V gene, CDR1 is MNHNS and CDR2 is SASEGT. The CDR3 DNA reads as TGTGCCAGCAGCCCTTGGGCGGGTGCAGGGACTGAAGCTTTCTTT. Translated: CASSPWAGAGTEAFF.

As for this clonotype: The junction differs from germline at one of its ends, possibly a read error. The chain has TRBV29-1 and TRBJ2-7; 7 nucleotides agree with TRBD2. The CDR3 spans 12 residues. In germline, CDR1 is SQVTM, CDR2 ANQGSEA. The CDR3 nucleotides read TGCAGCGTTGAGACTAGCTCCGACGAGCAGTACTTC. This gives the protein CSVETSSDEQYF.

This clonotype appeared a few times. The chain couples TRBV7-9 to TRBJ2-7; 12 nucleotides line up with TRBD2. The length of the CDR3 is 15 residues. V lost 5 bases, J lost 6 bases, and 8 bases stayed unmatched. Germline V gene sequence: CDR1 SEHNR, CDR2 FQNEAQ (reference sequence). CDR3 DNA sequence: TGTGCCAGCAGCCCCCGGCTAGCGGGAGGGTCCGAGCAGTACTTC. Translating gives CASSPRLAGGSEQYF.

This clonotype was picked up a small number of times. The genes are TRBV7-3 and TRBJ2-7; D tentatively reads TRBD1 or TRBD2 (5 bases each). The CDR3 runs to 15 residues. Germline assignment: CDR1 SGHTA and CDR2 FQGTGA. V lost 2 bases, J lost 3 bases, and 14 bases lay in between. CDR3 DNA sequence: TGTGCCAGCAGCTTAGAGGGGCTCGGAGGCTACGAGCAGTACTTC. Its translation: CASSLEGLGGYEQYF. Using reference TRBV7-3 and TRBJ2-7 for the parts outside the CDR3, the full variable domain is GAGVSQTPSNKVTEKGKYVELRCDPISGHTALYWYRQSLGQGPEFLIYFQGTGAADDSGLPNDRFFAVRPEGSVSTLKIQRTERGDSAVYLCASSLEGLGGYEQYFGPGTRLTVT.

The rearrangement links TRBV12-3 or TRBV12-4 to TRBJ1-2, with TRBD1 matching over 7 bases. The trim removed 4 bases at V and 8 bases at J, leaving 10 bases unmatched. The CDR3 has 14 amino acids. CDR3 DNA sequence: TGTGCCAGCAGTTCCGACAGGGTCCTGGGCGGCTACACCTTC. Translating gives CASSSDRVLGGYTF.

This clonotype was seen only a few times. The J gene is TRBJ2-1, the V gene TRBV3-1, with D possibly matching TRBD2 (6 bases). The CDR3 runs 17 residues. Trimming took off 0 bases at V and 0 bases at J, with 12 bases between the two ends. Germline assignment: CDR1 LGHDT and CDR2 YNNKEL (reference sequence). Written as DNA, the CDR3 is TGTGCCAGCAGCCAAGATAGAGGCGGGATCTCCTACAATGAGCAGTTCTTC. Protein product: CASSQDRGGISYNEQFF.

This sequence joins TRBV11-3 and TRBJ2-3; 8 bases align to TRBD2. The CDR3 contains 16 residues. Germline V gene sequence: CDR1 SGHNT, CDR2 YENEEA. Trimming took 1 base from V and 2 from J; bases not matched to a gene: 5. The CDR3 sequence: CASSLGRSGNTDTQYF. CDR3 coding DNA: TGTGCCAGCAGCTTAGGCCGTAGCGGGAACACAGATACGCAGTATTTT.

The V gene is TRBV20-1, the J gene TRBJ2-1; D ambiguous. Germline V gene sequence: CDR1 DFQATT, CDR2 SNEGSKA (reference sequence). V lost 6 bases to trimming and J lost 12 bases, with 21 bases between them. CDR3 length: 13 amino acids. CDR3 sequence (DNA): TGCAGTGCCCCCGGTGTGGCGTTTTATGTGCAGTTCTTC. Translating gives CSAPGVAFYVQFF.

This clonotype turned up a few times. The V call is TRBV7-9, the J call TRBJ2-7; 8 bases line up with TRBD1. V gave up 5 bases and J gave up 6 bases; unmatched junction bases: 9. The CDR3 has 14 residues. Germline CDR1 SEHNR, CDR2 FQNEAQ (reference sequence). CDR3 bases: TGTGCCAGCAGCCAGGAAGGACAGGGTCCCGAGCAGTACTTC. Protein: CASSQEGQGPEQYF.

The chain is built from TRBV5-1 and TRBJ1-5; perhaps TRBD1 as D (5 bases). CDR1 and CDR2 from the germline V gene are SGHRS and YFSETQ. The V end was cut by 0 bases, the J end by 6 bases, with 10 bases between. The CDR3 loop spans 14 amino acids. The CDR3 is CASSLEGAPQPQHF. In nucleotides, the CDR3 is TGCGCCAGCAGCTTGGAAGGGGCTCCTCAGCCCCAGCATTTT.

The V gene is TRBV15, the J gene TRBJ1-1; tentatively, D is TRBD1 (5 bases). V dropped 1 base and J dropped 2 bases, with 17 bases sitting between them. CDR1 is LNHNV, CDR2 YYDKDF, per germline (reference sequence). CDR3 length equals 17 residues. CDR3 region: CATSRGDQGSRNTEAFF. As DNA, the CDR3 is TGTGCCACCAGCAGAGGGGATCAGGGCTCTCGAAACACTGAAGCTTTCTTT.